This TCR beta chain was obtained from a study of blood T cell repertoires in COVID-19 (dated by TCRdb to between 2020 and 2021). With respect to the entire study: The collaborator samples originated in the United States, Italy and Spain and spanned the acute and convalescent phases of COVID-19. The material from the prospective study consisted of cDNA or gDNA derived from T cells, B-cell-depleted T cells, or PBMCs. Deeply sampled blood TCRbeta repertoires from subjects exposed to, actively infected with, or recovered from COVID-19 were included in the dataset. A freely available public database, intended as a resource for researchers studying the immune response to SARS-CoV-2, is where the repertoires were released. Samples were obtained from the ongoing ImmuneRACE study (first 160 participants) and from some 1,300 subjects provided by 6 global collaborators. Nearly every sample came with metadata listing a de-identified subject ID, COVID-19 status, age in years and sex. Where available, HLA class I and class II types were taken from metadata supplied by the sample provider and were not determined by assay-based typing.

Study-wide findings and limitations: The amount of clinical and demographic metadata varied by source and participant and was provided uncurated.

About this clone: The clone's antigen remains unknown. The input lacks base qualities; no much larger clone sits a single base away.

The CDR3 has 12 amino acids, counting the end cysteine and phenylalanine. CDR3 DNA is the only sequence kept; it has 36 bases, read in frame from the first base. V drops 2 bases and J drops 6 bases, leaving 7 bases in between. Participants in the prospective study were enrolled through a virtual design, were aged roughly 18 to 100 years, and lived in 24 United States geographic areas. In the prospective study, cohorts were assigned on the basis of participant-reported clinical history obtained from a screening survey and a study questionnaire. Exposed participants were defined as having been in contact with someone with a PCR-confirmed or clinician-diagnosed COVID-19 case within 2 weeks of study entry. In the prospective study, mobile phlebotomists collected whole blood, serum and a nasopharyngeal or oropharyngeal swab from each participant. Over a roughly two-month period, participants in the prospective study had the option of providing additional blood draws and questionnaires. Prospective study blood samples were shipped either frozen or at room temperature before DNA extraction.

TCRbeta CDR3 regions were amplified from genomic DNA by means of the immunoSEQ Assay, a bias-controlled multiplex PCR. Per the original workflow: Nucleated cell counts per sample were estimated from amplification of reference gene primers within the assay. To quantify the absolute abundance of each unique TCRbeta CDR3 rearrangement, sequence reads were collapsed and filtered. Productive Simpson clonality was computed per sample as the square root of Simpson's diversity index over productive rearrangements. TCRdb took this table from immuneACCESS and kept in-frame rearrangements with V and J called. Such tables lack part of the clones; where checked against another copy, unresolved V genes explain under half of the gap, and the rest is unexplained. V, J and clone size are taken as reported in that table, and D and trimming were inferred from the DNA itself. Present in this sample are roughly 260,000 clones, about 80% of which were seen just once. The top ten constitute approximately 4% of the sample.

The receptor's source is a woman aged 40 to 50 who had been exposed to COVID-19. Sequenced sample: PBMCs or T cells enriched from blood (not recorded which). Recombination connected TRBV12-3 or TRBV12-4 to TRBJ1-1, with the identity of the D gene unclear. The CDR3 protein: CASSLQYPEAFF. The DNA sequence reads TGTGCCAGCAGTTTACAGTACCCTGAAGCTTTCTTT.